This is a list of T cell receptor beta chains from one sample in a study of cytomegalovirus exposure and HLA in healthy donors. Sequencing was performed with immunoSEQ multiplex PCR; in TCRdb, only in-frame clones are kept and a portion is missing. The sample has around 130,000 clones, roughly 70% seen once; the top ten hold 2.1%. Sequenced: PBMCs. These receptors were collected from a middle-aged woman in good health and CMV-seropositive. Each CDR3 is given with its conserved first and last residue. The D gene is left open where the match is weak. Size is stated for part of the rows, as once, few or many counts, or as a class when the clone is expanded.

clone size	D gene	V gene	J gene	CDR3 protein	CDR3 DNA
-	TRBD1	TRBV7-2	TRBJ2-7	CASSQRGQGLTYEQYF	TGTGCCAGCAGCCAAAGAGGACAGGGGTTGACGTACGAGCAGTACTTC
once	-	TRBV30	TRBJ2-3	CAWSIRGITDTQYF	TGTGCCTGGAGTATTCGAGGTATCACAGATACGCAGTATTTT
-	-	TRBV7-2	TRBJ2-7	CASSFSYEQYF	TGTGCCAGCAGCTTTTCCTACGAGCAGTACTTC
-	TRBD2	TRBV4-2	TRBJ2-3	CASSQEIAGGSGDTQYF	TGTGCCAGCAGCCAAGAAATAGCGGGGGGGTCCGGAGATACGCAGTATTTT
-	-	TRBV5-1	TRBJ2-7	CASSLTSDRYEQYF	TGCGCCAGCAGCTTAACTAGCGACAGGTACGAGCAGTACTTC
-	TRBD2	TRBV23-1	TRBJ2-1	CASSQRTSGSRGEQFF	TGCGCCAGCAGTCAGCGGACTAGCGGGAGTAGAGGCGAGCAGTTCTTC
-	-	TRBV7-9	TRBJ1-1	CASSLGGVDTEAFF	TGTGCCAGCAGCTTAGGGGGCGTCGACACTGAAGCTTTCTTT
-	-	TRBV7-9	TRBJ1-2	CASSSPGIYYGYTF	TGTGCCAGCAGCTCCCCCGGTATATACTATGGCTACACCTTC
-	TRBD1	TRBV5-1	TRBJ2-1	CASSSLATGGGDEQFF	TGCGCCAGCAGTTCCTTGGCGACAGGGGGAGGAGATGAGCAGTTCTTC
-	-	TRBV5-6	TRBJ2-5	CASSLLREQYF	TGTGCCAGCAGCTTACTCCGGGAGCAGTACTTC
-	TRBD2	TRBV7-9	TRBJ2-3	CASSLGLAGSDTQYF	TGTGCCAGCAGCTTAGGGCTAGCGGGATCGGATACGCAGTATTTT
-	TRBD1	TRBV7-6	TRBJ2-7	CASSLDRVYGEQYF	TGTGCCAGCAGCCTTGACAGGGTCTACGGCGAGCAGTACTTC
-	-	TRBV15	TRBJ2-3	CATSREYTDTQYF	TGTGCCACCAGCAGAGAGTACACAGATACGCAGTATTTT
-	TRBD1	TRBV27	TRBJ2-7	CASRDGQGIPYEQYF	TGTGCCAGCAGGGACGGACAGGGGATACCCTACGAGCAGTACTTC
-	-	TRBV5-1	TRBJ2-7	CASSAVPGQGGTSYEQYF	TGCGCCAGCAGCGCAGTCCCGGGACAGGGTGGGACTAGCTACGAGCAGTACTTC
-	-	TRBV11-2	TRBJ1-5	CASSPRDSRYSNQPQHF	TGTGCCAGCAGCCCCCGTGACAGCCGTTATAGCAATCAGCCCCAGCATTTT
once	TRBD2	TRBV4-3	TRBJ2-2	CASSQGSGGTGELFF	TGCGCCAGCAGCCAAGGATCGGGGGGCACCGGGGAGCTGTTTTTT
-	TRBD1	TRBV5-6	TRBJ2-1	CASSAGTGFNINEQFF	TGTGCCAGCAGCGCGGGGACAGGCTTTAACATAAATGAGCAGTTCTTC
-	TRBD2	TRBV4-2	TRBJ2-7	CASSLGTSGTYEQYF	TGTGCCAGCAGCCTTGGGACTAGCGGAACTTACGAGCAGTACTTC
-	-	TRBV7-2	TRBJ1-2	CASIPTTGIRGYTF	TGTGCCAGCATCCCCACTACAGGGATCAGAGGCTACACCTTC
-	-	TRBV28	TRBJ2-7	CASSLHGIDRDNNPYEQYF	TGTGCCAGCAGTTTGCACGGGATCGACCGCGACAACAACCCCTACGAGCAGTACTTC
few	-	TRBV7-6	TRBJ2-7	CASSLQGSHEQYF	TGTGCCAGCAGCTTACAGGGCTCCCACGAGCAGTACTTC
-	-	TRBV7-3	TRBJ2-3	CASSLSGGSAADTQYF	TGTGCCAGCAGCTTATCCGGGGGATCGGCAGCAGATACGCAGTATTTT